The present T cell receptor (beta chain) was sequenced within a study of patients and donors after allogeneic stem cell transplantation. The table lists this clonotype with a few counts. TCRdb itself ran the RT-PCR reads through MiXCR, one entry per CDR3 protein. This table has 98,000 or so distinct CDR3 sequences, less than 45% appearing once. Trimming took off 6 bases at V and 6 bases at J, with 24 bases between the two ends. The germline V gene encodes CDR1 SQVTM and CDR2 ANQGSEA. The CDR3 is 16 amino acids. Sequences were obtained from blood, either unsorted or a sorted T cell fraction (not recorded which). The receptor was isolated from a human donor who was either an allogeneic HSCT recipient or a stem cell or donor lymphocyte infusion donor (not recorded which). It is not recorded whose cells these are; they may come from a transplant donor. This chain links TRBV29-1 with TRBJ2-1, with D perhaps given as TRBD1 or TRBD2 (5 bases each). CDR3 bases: TGCAGCGTCATCACCACCGGGGCAGGGTTCATCAATGAGCAGTTCTTC. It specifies CSVITTGAGFINEQFF.